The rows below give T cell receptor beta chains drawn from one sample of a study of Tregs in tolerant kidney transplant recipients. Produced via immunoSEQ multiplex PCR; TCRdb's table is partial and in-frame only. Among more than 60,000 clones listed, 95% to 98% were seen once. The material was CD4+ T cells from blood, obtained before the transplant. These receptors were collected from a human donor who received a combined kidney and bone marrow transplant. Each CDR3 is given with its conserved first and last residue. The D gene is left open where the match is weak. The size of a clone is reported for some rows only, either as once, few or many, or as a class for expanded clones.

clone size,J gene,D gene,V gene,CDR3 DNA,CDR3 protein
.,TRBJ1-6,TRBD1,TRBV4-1,TGCGCCAGCAGCCAAACGACAGGGGGGTCGAATTCACCCCTCCACTTT,CASSQTTGGSNSPLHF
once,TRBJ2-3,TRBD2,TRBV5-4,TGTGCCAGCAGCCTGGGACTAGCGGAAACAGATACGCAGTATTTT,CASSLGLAETDTQYF
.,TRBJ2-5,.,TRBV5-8,TGTGCCAGCAGGGGCCATCAAGAGACCCAGTACTTC,CASRGHQETQYF
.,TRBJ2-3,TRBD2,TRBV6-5,TGTGCGACCCTGAAGCGGGGGCCAGATACGCAGTATTTT,CATLKRGPDTQYF
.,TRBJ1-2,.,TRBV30,TGTGCCTGGTCACCACGGAGATCGGATCTTATGGCTAGTACCTTC,CAWSPRRSDLMASTF
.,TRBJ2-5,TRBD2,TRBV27,TGTGCCAGCAGTCTGACCAGGATAGCGGGGGGGTACCAAGAGACCCAGTACTTC,CASSLTRIAGGYQETQYF
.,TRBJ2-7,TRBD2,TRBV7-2,TGTGCCAGCAGCTTGTCCGGGGGGATCCCCTACGAGCAGTACTTC,CASSLSGGIPYEQYF
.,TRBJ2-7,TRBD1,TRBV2,TGTGCCAGCATAAGGACAGGGGGCTACGAGCAGTACTTC,CASIRTGGYEQYF
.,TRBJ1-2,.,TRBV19,TGTGCCAGTAGTCCTCAAGACAGCCCAAATAACTATGGCTACACCTTC,CASSPQDSPNNYGYTF
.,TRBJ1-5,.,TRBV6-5,TGTGCCAGCAGAATACGGTCGCTTAGCAATCAGCCCCAGCATTTT,CASRIRSLSNQPQHF
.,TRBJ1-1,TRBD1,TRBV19,TGTGCCAGTACCGGGACAGTTCCTCAAACTGAAGCTTTCTTT,CASTGTVPQTEAFF
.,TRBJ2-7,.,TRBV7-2,TGTGCCAGCAGCTCTCTCAGGGGCGAGGGCGAGCAGTACTTC,CASSSLRGEGEQYF
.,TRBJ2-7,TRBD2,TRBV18,TGTGCCAGCTCATCGCCCTATAGCGGGAGTCACGACGAGCAGTACTTC,CASSSPYSGSHDEQYF
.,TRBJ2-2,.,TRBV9,TGTGCCAGCAGCCGAGGAACCGGGGAGCTGTTTTTT,CASSRGTGELFF
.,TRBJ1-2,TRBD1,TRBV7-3,TGTGCCAGCAGCCCGACAGGGGATATTGGCTACACCTTC,CASSPTGDIGYTF
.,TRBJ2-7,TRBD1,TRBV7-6,TGTGCCAGCAGCTTAGGACAACAGGGGCTCGGGTACGAGCAGTACTTC,CASSLGQQGLGYEQYF
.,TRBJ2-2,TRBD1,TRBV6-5,TGTGCCAGCAGCACTGACAGGGTTCACACCGGGGAGCTGTTTTTT,CASSTDRVHTGELFF
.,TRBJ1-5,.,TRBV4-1,TGCGCCAGCAGCCAAAGAGTACAGAATAGCAATCAGCCCCAGCATTTT,CASSQRVQNSNQPQHF
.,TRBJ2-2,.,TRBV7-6,TGTGCCAGCAGTCAACAGGGTGGCGGGCTCGGCGGGGAGCTGTTTTTT,CASSQQGGGLGGELFF
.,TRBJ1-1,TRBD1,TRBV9,TGTGCCAGCAGCCCAGGGACAGGGCCGAACACTGAAGCTTTCTTT,CASSPGTGPNTEAFF
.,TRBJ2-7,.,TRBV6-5,TGTGCCAGCAGCCTCGGCCAGGGCGTTTTCTTC,CASSLGQGVFF
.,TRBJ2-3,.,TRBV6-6,TGTGCCAGCAGCGGTACGTATCGCGGCACAGATACGCAGTATTTT,CASSGTYRGTDTQYF
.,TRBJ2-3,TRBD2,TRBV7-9,TGTGCCAGCAGCTTAGCGGGTCCTAGCGGGAGGGCCCAACTAACGCAGTATTTT,CASSLAGPSGRAQLTQYF
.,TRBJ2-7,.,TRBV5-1,TGCGCCAGCAGCTCTCACAACTACGAGCAGTACTTC,CASSSHNYEQYF
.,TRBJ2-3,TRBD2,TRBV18,TGTGCCAGCTCACCACTTGGACAAACTAGCGGGAGTGAAGATACGCAGTATTTT,CASSPLGQTSGSEDTQYF
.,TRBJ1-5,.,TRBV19,TGTGCCAGTAGTATTCGTCAGGGGAATCAGCCCCAGCATTTT,CASSIRQGNQPQHF
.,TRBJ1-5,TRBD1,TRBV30,TGTGCCTGGAGTTCCGGGACAGGCCATCAGCCCCAGCATTTT,CAWSSGTGHQPQHF
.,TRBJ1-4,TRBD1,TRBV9,TGTGCCAGCAGCGCATGGACAGGGGGCACTGAAAAACTGTTTTTT,CASSAWTGGTEKLFF
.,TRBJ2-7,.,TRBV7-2,TGTGCCAGCAGCTTAAAGAGGACTATAGCCTTCTCCTACGAGCAGTACTTC,CASSLKRTIAFSYEQYF
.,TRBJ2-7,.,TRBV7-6,TGTGCCAGCAGCTTAGCAATAAGCCCTCCGCTCGAGCAGTACTTC,CASSLAISPPLEQYF
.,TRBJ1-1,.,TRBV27,TGTGCCAGCAGTTTCCAGTACATGAACACTGAAGCTTTCTTT,CASSFQYMNTEAFF
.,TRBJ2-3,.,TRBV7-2,TGTGCCAGCAGCTTATTGCGTGACACAGATACGCAGTATTTT,CASSLLRDTDTQYF
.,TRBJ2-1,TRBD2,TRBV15,TGTGCCACCAGCAGGCTAGGGACTAGCGGGATGAATGAGCAGTTCTTC,CATSRLGTSGMNEQFF
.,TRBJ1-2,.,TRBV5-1,TGCGCCAGCAGCCCCGCAGGTACTCGTAACTATGGCTACACCTTC,CASSPAGTRNYGYTF
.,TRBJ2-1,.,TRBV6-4,TGTGCCAGCAGTGACTTTAAACAGGGTTACAATCTACACAATGAGCAGTTCTTC,CASSDFKQGYNLHNEQFF
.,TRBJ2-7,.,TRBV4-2,TGTGCCAGCAGCCAACGCGACTACTACGAGCAGTACTTC,CASSQRDYYEQYF
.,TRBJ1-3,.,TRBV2,TGTGCCAGCAGTGTACAGATCTCCTCTGGAAACACCATATATTTT,CASSVQISSGNTIYF
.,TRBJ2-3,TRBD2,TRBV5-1,TGCGCCAGCAGCATTAGACGACTAGCGTCTAGCACAGATACGCAGTATTTT,CASSIRRLASSTDTQYF
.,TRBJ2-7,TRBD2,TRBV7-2,TGTGCCAGCAGCTTCCGGGGACTAGCGACCTACGAGCAGTACTTC,CASSFRGLATYEQYF
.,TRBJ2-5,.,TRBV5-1,TGCGCCAGCAGCTCTGCACCAGGAAGAGAGACCCAGTACTTC,CASSSAPGRETQYF
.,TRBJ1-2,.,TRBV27,TGTGCCAGCAGTTTATCCAGGGGTTCCTATGGCTACACCTTC,CASSLSRGSYGYTF
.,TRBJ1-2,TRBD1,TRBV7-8,TGTGCCAGCAGCTTAACTTCCCCAGGGGGAGCTAACTATGGCTACACCTTC,CASSLTSPGGANYGYTF
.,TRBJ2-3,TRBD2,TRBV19,TGTGCCAGTAGGGGACTAGCAGATACGCAGTATTTT,CASRGLADTQYF
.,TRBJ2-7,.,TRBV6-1,TGTGCCAGCACCAGGTATCTAAACCAACCCTACGAGCAGTACTTC,CASTRYLNQPYEQYF
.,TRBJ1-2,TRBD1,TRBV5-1,TGCGCCAGCAGCACCGGGACAGGGGCGTTCTATGGCTACACCTTC,CASSTGTGAFYGYTF
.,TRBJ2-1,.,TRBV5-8,TGTGCCAGCAGCTTCCGGGGGGCGGGTTCCAATGAGCAGTTCTTC,CASSFRGAGSNEQFF
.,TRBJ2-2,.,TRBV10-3,TGTGCCATCAGTGAGTTTTCAGGGCTAATGCCCGGGGAGCTGTTTTTT,CAISEFSGLMPGELFF
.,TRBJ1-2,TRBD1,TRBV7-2,TGTGCCAGCAGCTTAGGTGGGACAGGGATCTATGGCTACACCTTC,CASSLGGTGIYGYTF
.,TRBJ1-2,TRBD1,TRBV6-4,TGTGCCAGCAGTAAGGACAGGGGTGATGGCTACACCTTC,CASSKDRGDGYTF
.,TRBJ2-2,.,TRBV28,TGTGCCAGCAGTCTTTACAGGGACCTAATTTCCGGGGAGCTGTTTTTT,CASSLYRDLISGELFF
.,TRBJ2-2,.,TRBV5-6,TGTGCCAGCAGCTTGGCCGCAGGTATCGGGGAGCTGTTTTTT,CASSLAAGIGELFF
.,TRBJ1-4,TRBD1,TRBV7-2,TGTGCCAGCAGCCCGACAGGGGGGTATGAAAAACTGTTTTTT,CASSPTGGYEKLFF
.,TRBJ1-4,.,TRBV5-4,TGTGCCAGCAGCAAGGGAGGGCTTAATGAAAAACTGTTTTTT,CASSKGGLNEKLFF
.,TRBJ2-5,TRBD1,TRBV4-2,TGTGCCAGCAGGGAGGGGGGACAGGGGGCTTACGAGACCCAGTACTTC,CASREGGQGAYETQYF